Listed here are 10 T cell receptor beta chains from one sample, sequenced in a study of T cells in Graves' hyperthyroidism and ophthalmopathy. The CDR3 regions of TCR beta were amplified from RNA transcripts. First-round RT-PCR of the TCR CDR3 relied on the HTBI primer set. A single record per CDR3 protein comes from TCRdb applying MiXCR to the multiplex PCR reads. The repertoire consists of 600,000 to 800,000 distinct CDR3 sequences, with 35% occurring once and the leading ten covering roughly 30%. Material: blood. The receptors were sampled from a woman aged 40 to 50 with Graves' hyperthyroidism.

The chain has TRBV30 and TRBJ2-2; the D is unclear. Trimming left V 5 bases short and J 9 bases short, with 10 bases between. The germline V gene encodes CDR1 GTSNPN and CDR2 SVGIG (reference sequence). The CDR3 is 11 amino acids. CDR3 region: CAWPDQRELFF. Here the CDR3 DNA reads TGTGCCTGGCCCGACCAAAGGGAGCTGTTTTTT. The variable domain in full, with the rest retrieved from reference TRBV30 and TRBJ2-2, is SQTIHQWPATLVQPVGSPLSLECTVEGTSNPNLYWYRQAAGRGLQLLFYSVGIGQISSEVPQNLSASRPQDRQFILSSKKLLLSDSGFYLCAWPDQRELFFGEGSRLTVL.

The genes are TRBV15 and TRBJ1-2; D is unresolved. Trimming shortened V by 3 bases and J by 3 bases, and 8 bases separated the two germline ends. The CDR3 spans 13 residues. Germline lookup yields CDR1 LNHNV and CDR2 YYDKDF (reference sequence). CDR3 DNA sequence: TGTGCCACCAGCAGTCGCGGGGACTATGGCTACACCTTC. Its translation: CATSSRGDYGYTF.

At least ten counts were recorded for this clonotype. In DNA, the CDR3 is TGCAGCGTTGAAACCAATGAAAAACTGTTTTTT. Translated, it gives CSVETNEKLFF. The J gene is TRBJ1-4, the V gene TRBV29-1, with D hard to call. With 2 bases removed from V and 5 bases from J, the gap between germline ends came to 3 bases. The CDR3 runs to 11 residues. Germline V gene data show CDR1 as SQVTM and CDR2 as ANQGSEA. Looking up the rest from reference TRBV29-1 and TRBJ1-4 gives the full variable domain: SAVISQKPSRDICQRGTSLTIQCQVDSQVTMMFWYRQQPGQSLTLIATANQGSEATYESGFVIDKFPISRPNLTFSTLTVSNMSPEDSSIYLCSVETNEKLFFGSGTQLSVL.

In its sample, this clonotype was seen many times. The chain is built from TRBV28 and TRBJ2-5; D ambiguous. Deletions cut 5 bases from V and 4 bases from J, with 11 bases between. Germline CDR1 is MDHEN and CDR2 is SYDVKM. The CDR3 extends over 13 amino acids. CDR3 residues: CASSPPNTETQYF. As DNA, the CDR3 is TGTGCCAGCAGTCCCCCGAACACAGAGACCCAGTACTTC.

The chain uses TRBV14 and TRBJ1-3; a weak D match, TRBD1 (5 bases). V gave up 3 bases and J gave up 0 bases, with 12 bases separating them. The CDR3 is made up of 16 amino acids. Germline V gives CDR1 SGHDN, CDR2 FVKESK. The CDR3 here is CASSQNQGYSGNTIYF. Here the CDR3 DNA reads TGTGCCAGCAGCCAGAACCAGGGATACTCTGGAAACACCATATATTTT. Complete variable domain (other parts from reference TRBV14 and TRBJ1-3): EAGVTQFPSHSVIEKGQTVTLRCDPISGHDNLYWYRRVMGKEIKFLLHFVKESKQDESGMPNNRFLAERTGGTYSTLKVQPAELEDSGVYFCASSQNQGYSGNTIYFGEGSWLTVV.

This clonotype was seen ten or more times. This chain uses TRBV25-1 with TRBJ1-3, with D unresolved. The CDR3 consists of 12 residues. CDR1 and CDR2 from the germline V gene are MGHDK and SYGVNS. V shed 5 bases and J shed 0 bases, with 2 bases lying between them. CDR3 bases: TGTGCCAGCAGTCACTCTGGAAACACCATATATTTT. It codes for CASSHSGNTIYF.

This clonotype was detected ten times or more. The rearrangement links TRBV29-1 to TRBJ2-2; 7 bases are a match to TRBD1. The V segment lost 7 bases and the J segment 0 bases; nucleotides outside the gene matches: 2. Per germline, CDR1 SQVTM and CDR2 ANQGSEA. The CDR3 has 13 residues. The CDR3: CSAGTANTGELFF. In DNA, the CDR3 is TGCAGCGCCGGGACAGCGAACACCGGGGAGCTGTTTTTT.

This clonotype was counted at least ten times. This chain connects TRBV29-1 to TRBJ1-2; 8 nucleotides align to TRBD1. V lost 5 bases, J lost 4 bases, and 15 bases stayed unmatched. Germline-derived CDR1 and CDR2 are SQVTM and ANQGSEA. The CDR3 totals 16 residues. CDR3 residues: CSVTWTGNKGSYGYTF. CDR3 nucleotides: TGCAGCGTTACATGGACAGGGAACAAGGGGAGCTATGGCTACACCTTC.

The table lists this clonotype with many counts. This sequence joins TRBV14 and TRBJ1-2; 9 nucleotides align to TRBD1. The J segment lost 3 bases and the V segment lost 2 bases, leaving 4 bases of the junction unmatched. The CDR3 runs to 15 residues. CDR1 is SGHDN, CDR2 FVKESK, per germline. The DNA for the CDR3 is TGTGCCAGCAGCCAACGGACAGGGGACTACTATGGCTACACCTTC. It yields the protein CASSQRTGDYYGYTF.

This clonotype was recorded a few times. The rearrangement links TRBV3-1 to TRBJ1-2; D remains ambiguous. From germline, CDR1 is LGHDT and CDR2 YNNKEL (reference sequence). Trimming removed 2 bases from V and 4 bases from J, with 5 bases in between. The CDR3 covers 12 residues. The DNA of the CDR3 is TGTGCCAGCAGCCAACAGGTCTATGGCTACACCTTC. Translating it yields CASSQQVYGYTF.